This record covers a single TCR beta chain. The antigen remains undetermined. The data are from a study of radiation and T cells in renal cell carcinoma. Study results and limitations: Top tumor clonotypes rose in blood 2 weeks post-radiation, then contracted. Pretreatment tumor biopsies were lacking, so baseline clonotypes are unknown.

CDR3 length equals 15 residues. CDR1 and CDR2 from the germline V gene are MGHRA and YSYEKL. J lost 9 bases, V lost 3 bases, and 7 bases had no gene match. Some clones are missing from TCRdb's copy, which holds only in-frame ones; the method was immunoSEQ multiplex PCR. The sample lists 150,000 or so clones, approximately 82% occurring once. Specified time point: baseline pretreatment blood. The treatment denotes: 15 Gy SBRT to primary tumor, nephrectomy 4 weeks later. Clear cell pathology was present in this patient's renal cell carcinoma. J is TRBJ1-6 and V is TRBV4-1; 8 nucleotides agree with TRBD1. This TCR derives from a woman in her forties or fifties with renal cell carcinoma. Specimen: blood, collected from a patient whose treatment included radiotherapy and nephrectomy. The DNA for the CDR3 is TGCGCCAGCAGCCATGACAGGGGAGAAGGTTCACCCCTCCACTTT. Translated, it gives CASSHDRGEGSPLHF.